Each of the 6 T cell receptor beta chains below was sequenced from the same sample in a study of T cell responses to AZD1222 COVID-19 vaccine. The table came from immunoSEQ multiplex PCR; TCRdb's copy has only in-frame clones and leaves some out. The sample includes under 150,000 clones, roughly nine tenths of them seen just once. Sequencing used peripheral blood, obtained 28 days after the second AZD1222 dose. These receptors originate from an adult who received the AZD1222 COVID-19 vaccine.

The chain links TRBV24-1 to TRBJ2-7; possibly TRBD1 or TRBD2 for D (6 bases each). The V gene lost 6 bases and the J gene lost 4 bases, with 18 bases spanning the gap. This CDR3 spans 15 amino acids. The germline V gene has CDR1 KGHDR and CDR2 SFDVKD. DNA of the CDR3: TGTGCCACCAGTCGGGGCGGGGCAGGGGAATACGAGCAGTACTTC. The encoded protein is CATSRGGAGEYEQYF.

CDR3 sequence reads: CASSFGPHSYNSPLHF. CDR3 coding DNA: TGTGCCAGCAGCTTCGGTCCTCATAGCTATAATTCACCCCTCCACTTT. The chain employs TRBV5-4 and TRBJ1-6; D is undetermined. Germline CDR1 is SGHNT and CDR2 is YYREEE (reference sequence). The CDR3 sequence is 16 residues long. V lost 2 bases to trimming and J lost 3 bases, with 12 bases between them.

The rearrangement joins TRBV19 to TRBJ1-4; possible D gene TRBD1, 5 bases. Germline CDR1 is LNHDA and CDR2 is SQIVND (reference sequence). V gave up 7 bases and J gave up 6 bases, with 15 bases separating them. CDR3 length: 14 residues. The CDR3 is CASTNRRGDEKLFF. CDR3 in DNA: TGTGCCAGTACCAACAGGCGAGGAGATGAAAAACTGTTTTTT.

The J gene is TRBJ2-1, the V gene TRBV5-6, with 11 nucleotides matching TRBD2. Trimming at V came to 7 bases and at J to 7 bases, leaving 10 bases not matched to a gene. The CDR3 length is 15 residues. Per the germline V gene, CDR1 is SGHDT and CDR2 is YYEEEE. CDR3 sequence reads: CASGTSGSRVNEQFF. DNA of the CDR3: TGTGCCAGCGGAACTAGCGGGAGTCGGGTAAATGAGCAGTTCTTC.

The genes are TRBV6-2 or TRBV6-3 and TRBJ1-2; TRBD1 agrees at 7 bases. Germline CDR1 MNHEY, CDR2 SVGEGT. The CDR3 totals 13 residues. After removal of 5 bases from V and 4 bases from J, the junction contained 4 bases not matched to a gene. CDR3 bases: TGTGCCAGCAGTAGGGGACAGCTCTATGGCTACACCTTC. Translating it yields CASSRGQLYGYTF.

The J gene is TRBJ1-5, the V gene TRBV19, with D possibly matching TRBD1 (5 bases). CDR1 is LNHDA, CDR2 SQIVND, per germline (reference sequence). Between the trimmed V and J ends, which lost 6 bases and 0 bases, there was a span of 15 bases. This CDR3 has 16 residues. The CDR3 here is CASSPGTRLSNQPQHF. CDR3 DNA sequence: TGTGCCAGTAGCCCAGGGACGCGCCTTAGCAATCAGCCCCAGCATTTT.